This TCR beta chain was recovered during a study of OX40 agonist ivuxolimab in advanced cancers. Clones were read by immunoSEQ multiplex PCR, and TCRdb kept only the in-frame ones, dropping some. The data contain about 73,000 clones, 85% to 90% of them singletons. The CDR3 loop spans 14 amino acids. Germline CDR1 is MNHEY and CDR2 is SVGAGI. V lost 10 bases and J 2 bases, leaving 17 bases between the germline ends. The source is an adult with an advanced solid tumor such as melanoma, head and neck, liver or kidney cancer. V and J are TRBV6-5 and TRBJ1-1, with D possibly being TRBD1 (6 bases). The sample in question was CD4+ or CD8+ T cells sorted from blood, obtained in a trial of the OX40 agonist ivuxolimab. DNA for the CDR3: TGTGCCACCGGCTCGGGGGGCTCTAACACTGAAGCTTTCTTT. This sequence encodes CATGSGGSNTEAFF.